Following are 5 T cell receptor beta chains from one sample sequenced in a study of shared clonotypes between healthy human individuals. TCRdb's copy holds only in-frame clones and misses some; the assay was immunoSEQ multiplex PCR. Among roughly 2.2 million clones listed, 85% to 95% were seen once. The sample was naive CD4+ T cells from PBMCs. The subset is: CD45RA+ positively selected. The source of these receptors is a man aged 18-30 years in good health. Some clones in this sample may be carry-over from other donors' samples.

J is TRBJ2-7 and V is TRBV7-6; 7 nucleotides line up with TRBD1. The germline gives CDR1 SGHVS, CDR2 FNYEAQ. The junction had 8 bases not matched to a gene; V was cut back by 2 bases and J by 1 base. The CDR3 extends over 16 amino acids. The CDR3 DNA sequence: TGTGCCAGCAGCTTATTGGGGACAGCAGCGTCCTACGAGCAGTACTTC. This gives the protein CASSLLGTAASYEQYF.

In its sample, this clone was seen a few times. V usage is TRBV28 and J usage is TRBJ1-1; D is undetermined. Germline loops: CDR1 MDHEN, CDR2 SYDVKM. The CDR3 runs 11 residues. With 3 bases removed from V and 11 bases from J, the gap between germline ends came to 10 bases. CDR3 DNA sequence: TGTGCCAGCAGTTTGGGCCACCCGGCTTTCTTT. The encoded protein is CASSLGHPAFF.

This chain joins TRBV11-2 and TRBJ2-3, with TRBD2 matching 8 bases. Germline values: CDR1 SGHAT, CDR2 FQNNGV. CDR3 length: 16 amino acids. V gave up 5 bases and J gave up 2 bases; unmatched junction bases: 9. The CDR3 DNA reads TGTGCCAGCAGCCCCAGACTAGCGTGGATCACAGATACGCAGTATTTT. Translating it yields CASSPRLAWITDTQYF. The full variable domain, completed using reference TRBV11-2 and TRBJ2-3, is EAGVAQSPRYKIIEKRQSVAFWCNPISGHATLYWYQQILGQGPKLLIQFQNNGVVDDSQLPKDRFSAERLKGVDSTLKIQPAKLEDSAVYLCASSPRLAWITDTQYFGPGTRLTVL.

The sample holds one count of this clone. This rearrangement joins TRBV5-1 to TRBJ1-1; unclear D gene. The germline V and J ends were trimmed by 1 base and 5 bases, with 15 bases remaining between them. This CDR3 is built from 15 residues. Per the germline V gene, CDR1 is SGHRS and CDR2 is YFSETQ. The CDR3 bases are TGCGCCAGCAGCTTGCAGGTCGAAACGGGAACTGAAGCTTTCTTT. Protein sequence: CASSLQVETGTEAFF. The full variable domain, in which reference TRBV5-1 and TRBJ1-1 provide the parts outside the CDR3, is KAGVTQTPRYLIKTRGQQVTLSCSPISGHRSVSWYQQTPGQGLQFLFEYFSETQRNKGNFPGRFSGRQFSNSRSEMNVSTLELGDSALYLCASSLQVETGTEAFFGQGTRLTVV.

The V gene is TRBV9, the J gene TRBJ1-2; possible D gene TRBD1, 5 bases. The V and J ends lost 4 bases and 4 bases respectively, with 8 bases between them. This CDR3 is built from 12 residues. Germline assignment: CDR1 SGDLS and CDR2 YYNGEE. CDR3 sequence: CASSTTGYGYTF. The DNA for the CDR3 is TGTGCCAGCAGCACCACAGGCTATGGCTACACCTTC.